The sequence of this T cell receptor beta chain was determined in a study of human T cells and chemical hapten exposure. Study as a whole: All through the approximately 22-week study, the scalp of each patient received diphenylcyclopropenone doses weekly. Patients were mainly female, each with alopecia areata, totalis or universalis.

Methods used by the authors: TCRs per sample had a median of 95,638 and ranged from about 20,000 to 750,000. TCRdb processed the RACE reads anew with MiXCR; each CDR3 protein has one entry. TCRdb, not the original authors, processed these V and J calls. Of roughly 110,000 distinct CDR3 sequences in the sample, 9.5% to 15% were seen once. This clonotype was detected ten times or more. This sample's time point: pre-sensitization, week 0. Treatment specified: therapeutic diphenylcyclopropenone sensitization with weekly scalp DPC. The input for sequencing was whole blood, taken in connection with sensitization to the hapten diphenylcyclopropenone (DPC). This TCR derives from a woman aged 50 to 65 with alopecia areata. Some clones in this sample may be carry-over from other donors' samples.

The CDR3 loop reads CASSGGRGELFF. The CDR3 DNA sequence: TGCGCCAGCAGTGGAGGCCGCGGGGAGCTGTTTTTT. The rearrangement links TRBV10-2 to TRBJ2-2; D gene unclear. Per germline, CDR1 WSHSY and CDR2 SAAADI. The CDR3 contains 12 residues. V dropped 4 bases and J dropped 7 bases, with 7 bases sitting between them.